These 10 T cell receptor beta chains were sequenced from one sample in a study of T cell responses to AZD1222 COVID-19 vaccine. TCRdb's copy holds only in-frame clones and misses some; the assay was immunoSEQ multiplex PCR. Here the sample spans 150,000 to 250,000 clones, roughly nine tenths being singletons. Sequencing used peripheral blood, obtained 28 days after the second AZD1222 dose. The receptor source for this set is an adult who received the AZD1222 COVID-19 vaccine.

The CDR3 coding sequence is TGTGCCAGCAGCTCACTCCGGAGGGCCTGGAAAGGTTATGAGCAGTTCTTC. It is translated as CASSSLRRAWKGYEQFF. The rearrangement joins TRBV7-3 to TRBJ2-1, with a weak D call TRBD2 (6 bases). Germline loops: CDR1 SGHTA, CDR2 FQGTGA. CDR3 length: 17 amino acids. The V and J ends lost 4 bases and 8 bases respectively, with 24 bases between them. The full variable domain, with the rest looked up from reference TRBV7-3 and TRBJ2-1, is GAGVSQTPSNKVTEKGKYVELRCDPISGHTALYWYRQSLGQGPEFLIYFQGTGAADDSGLPNDRFFAVRPEGSVSTLKIQRTERGDSAVYLCASSSLRRAWKGYEQFFGPGTRLTVL.

The table lists this clone with a few counts. J is TRBJ2-7 and V is TRBV15, with D maybe TRBD1 (5 bases). Germline CDR1 reads LNHNV; CDR2 reads YYDKDF (reference sequence). Trimming cost V 5 bases and J 0 bases, with 11 bases left between them. This CDR3 is built from 14 residues. CDR3 nucleotides: TGTGCCACCAGCGGGGCCTTTAACTCCTACGAGCAGTACTTC. Residues: CATSGAFNSYEQYF.

The chain combines TRBV28 with TRBJ1-5, with D perhaps matching TRBD1 (6 bases). The CDR3 is made up of 13 amino acids. Germline assignment: CDR1 MDHEN and CDR2 SYDVKM. The V and J ends lost 5 bases and 6 bases respectively, with 11 bases between them. DNA for the CDR3: TGTGCCAGCAGTCCGCCGGGGGCTCAGCCCCAGCATTTT. It codes for CASSPPGAQPQHF.

This chain connects TRBV1 to TRBJ2-3; the listed D gene, TRBD2, was not tested against the DNA. TRBV1 is deemed a pseudogene. The CDR3 covers 16 residues. The CDR3 spells CTSNPRRREAEDTQYF. The CDR3 coding sequence is TGCACCAGCAATCCAAGAAGGCGGGAGGCGGAAGATACGCAGTATTTT.

The rearrangement uses TRBV9 and TRBJ2-7, with 12 bases identical to TRBD2. V dropped 3 bases and J dropped 3; count of bases not matched to a gene: 4. From germline, CDR1 is SGDLS and CDR2 YYNGEE. The CDR3 contains 15 residues. CDR3 sequence reads: CASSALAGGIYEQYF. CDR3 DNA: TGTGCCAGCAGCGCGCTAGCGGGAGGGATCTACGAGCAGTACTTC.

The chain couples TRBV9 to TRBJ1-4, with D unclear. CDR3 length: 15 residues. Germline V CDR1 and CDR2: SGDLS, YYNGEE. V was clipped by 2 bases and J by 7 bases, with 15 bases between them. The CDR3 DNA reads TGTGCCAGCAGCGTCCAGGCCGCTGGGAGTGAAAAACTGTTTTTT. This sequence encodes CASSVQAAGSEKLFF.

The rearrangement uses TRBV18 and TRBJ1-5, with 7 positions matching TRBD1. The V gene's germline CDR1 is KGHSH and CDR2 LQKENI. This CDR3 has 16 residues. J lost 0 bases, V lost 3 bases, and 5 bases had no gene match. The chain's CDR3 is CASSPQGGLSNQPQHF. Here the CDR3 DNA reads TGTGCCAGCTCACCTCAGGGGGGGCTTAGCAATCAGCCCCAGCATTTT.

The V gene is TRBV28, the J gene TRBJ2-7; D uncertain. The CDR3 consists of 16 residues. Per germline, CDR1 MDHEN and CDR2 SYDVKM. V was trimmed by 1 base and J by 4 bases, leaving 17 bases between them. The CDR3 sequence: CASSLSVAVGPYEQYF. The CDR3 region has the DNA TGTGCCAGCAGTTTATCGGTGGCAGTAGGCCCTTACGAGCAGTACTTC.

The gene calls are TRBV7-6 and TRBJ2-7; TRBD2 matches at 7 bases. The CDR3 length is 17 residues. Trimming took 1 base from V and 2 from J; bases not matched to a gene: 11. Per the germline V gene, CDR1 is SGHVS and CDR2 is FNYEAQ. CDR3 loop: CASSLGAGGGFAYEQYF. DNA for the CDR3: TGTGCCAGCAGCTTAGGGGCTGGGGGAGGGTTCGCCTACGAGCAGTACTTC. The whole variable domain, remainder taken from reference TRBV7-6 and TRBJ2-7, is GAGVSQSPRYKVTKRGQDVALRCDPISGHVSLYWYRQALGQGPEFLTYFNYEAQQDKSGLPNDRFSAERPEGSISTLTIQRTEQRDSAMYRCASSLGAGGGFAYEQYFGPGTRLTVT.

V gene TRBV19 combines with J gene TRBJ1-1, with 9 bases aligning to TRBD1. The germline gives CDR1 LNHDA, CDR2 SQIVND (reference sequence). The CDR3 is 14 amino acids. J was trimmed by 0 bases and V by 6 bases; bases with no gene match: 2. CDR3 bases: TGTGCCAGTAGCCGGACAGGGGTGAACACTGAAGCTTTCTTT. Translating it yields CASSRTGVNTEAFF. Looking up the rest from reference TRBV19 and TRBJ1-1 gives the full variable domain: DGGITQSPKYLFRKEGQNVTLSCEQNLNHDAMYWYRQDPGQGLRLIYYSQIVNDFQKGDIAEGYSVSREKKESFPLTVTSAQKNPTAFYLCASSRTGVNTEAFFGQGTRLTVV.